Described below is a single TCR beta chain sequence and its context. These data belong to a study of blood T cell repertoires in COVID-19. As for the study in general: Sites in the United States, Italy and Spain provided acute and convalescent COVID-19 samples. PBMCs, B-cell-depleted T cells, or T cells provided the cDNA or gDNA that made up the material.

Methods used by the authors: Amplification from reference gene primers served as the basis for estimated nucleated cell counts. Some clones are missing from TCRdb's copy, which holds only in-frame ones; the method was immunoSEQ multiplex PCR. V and J calls and clone size are those listed in that table; D and trimming were worked out from the DNA. The sample yields roughly 230,000 clones, around 80% seen once. V shed 0 bases and J shed 8 bases, with 9 bases lying between them. The germline CDR1 and CDR2 sequences are SGHTA and FQGNSA. This CDR3 contains 13 residues. The sample consisted of peripheral blood. V is TRBV7-2 and J is TRBJ2-3; the D is unclear. This TCR was sampled from a human donor in a cohort sampled during active COVID-19. The CDR3 loop reads CASSLAERRTQYF. The CDR3 DNA is TGTGCCAGCAGCTTAGCTGAGAGGCGTACGCAGTATTTT. The entire variable domain, with the rest obtained from reference TRBV7-2 and TRBJ2-3, is as follows: GAGVSQSPSNKVTEKGKDVELRCDPISGHTALYWYRQSLGQGLEFLIYFQGNSAPDKSGLPSDRFSAERTGGSVSTLTIQRTQQEDSAVYLCASSLAERRTQYFGPGTRLTVL.